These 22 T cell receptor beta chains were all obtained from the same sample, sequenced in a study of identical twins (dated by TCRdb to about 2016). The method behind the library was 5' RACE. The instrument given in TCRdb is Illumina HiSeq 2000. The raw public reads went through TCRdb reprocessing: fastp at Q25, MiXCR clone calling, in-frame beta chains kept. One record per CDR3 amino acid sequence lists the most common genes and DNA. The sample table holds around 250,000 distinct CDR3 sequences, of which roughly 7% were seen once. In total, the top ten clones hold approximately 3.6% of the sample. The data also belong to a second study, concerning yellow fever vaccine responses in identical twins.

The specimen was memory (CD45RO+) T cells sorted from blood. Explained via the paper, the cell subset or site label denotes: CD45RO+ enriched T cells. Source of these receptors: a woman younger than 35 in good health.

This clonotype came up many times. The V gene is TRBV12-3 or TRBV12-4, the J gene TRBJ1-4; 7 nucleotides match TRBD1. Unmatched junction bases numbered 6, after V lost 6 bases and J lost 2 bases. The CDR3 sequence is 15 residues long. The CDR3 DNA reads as TGTGCCAGCAGCCCCTCAGGGGGGACTAATGAAAAACTGTTTTTT. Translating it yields CASSPSGGTNEKLFF.

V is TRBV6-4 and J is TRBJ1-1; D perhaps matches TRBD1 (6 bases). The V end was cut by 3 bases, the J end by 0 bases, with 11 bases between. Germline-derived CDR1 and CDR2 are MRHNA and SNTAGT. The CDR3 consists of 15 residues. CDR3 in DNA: TGTGCCAGCAGTGAGGACAGCCACATGAACACTGAAGCTTTCTTT. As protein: CASSEDSHMNTEAFF.

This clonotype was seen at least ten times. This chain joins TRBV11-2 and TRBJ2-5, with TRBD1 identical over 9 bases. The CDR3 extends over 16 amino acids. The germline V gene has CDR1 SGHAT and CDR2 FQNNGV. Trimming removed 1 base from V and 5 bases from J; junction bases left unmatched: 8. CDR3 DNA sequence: TGTGCCAGCAGCTTAGGCGGGACAGGGAGTTGGGAGACCCAGTACTTC. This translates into CASSLGGTGSWETQYF. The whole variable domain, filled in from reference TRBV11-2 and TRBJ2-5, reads EAGVAQSPRYKIIEKRQSVAFWCNPISGHATLYWYQQILGQGPKLLIQFQNNGVVDDSQLPKDRFSAERLKGVDSTLKIQPAKLEDSAVYLCASSLGGTGSWETQYFGPGTRLLVL.

Here the CDR3 reads CASSFFSTGAQETQYF. Here the CDR3 DNA reads TGTGCCAGCAGCTTTTTTTCCACCGGGGCCCAAGAGACCCAGTACTTC. This chain links TRBV5-5 with TRBJ2-5; tentatively, D is TRBD1 or TRBD2 (5 bases each). V was clipped by 2 bases and J by 1 base, with 15 bases between them. The CDR3 runs to 16 residues. Germline values: CDR1 SGHKS, CDR2 YYEKEE (reference sequence).

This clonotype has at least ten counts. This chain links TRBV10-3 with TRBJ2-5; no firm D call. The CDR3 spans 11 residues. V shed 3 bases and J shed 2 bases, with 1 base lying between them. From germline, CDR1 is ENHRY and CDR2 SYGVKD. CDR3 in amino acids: CAISEQETQYF. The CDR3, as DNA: TGTGCCATCAGTGAACAAGAGACCCAGTACTTC.

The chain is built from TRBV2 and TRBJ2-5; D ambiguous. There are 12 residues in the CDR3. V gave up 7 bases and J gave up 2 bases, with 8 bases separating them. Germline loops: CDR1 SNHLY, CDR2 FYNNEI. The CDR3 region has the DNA TGTGCCAGCAACCGACGACAAGAGACCCAGTACTTC. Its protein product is CASNRRQETQYF.

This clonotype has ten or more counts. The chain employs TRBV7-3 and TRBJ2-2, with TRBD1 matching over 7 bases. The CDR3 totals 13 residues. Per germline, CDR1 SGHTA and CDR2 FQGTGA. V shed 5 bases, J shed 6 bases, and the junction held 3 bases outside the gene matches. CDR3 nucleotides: TGTGCCAGCAGCCGACAGGGTTCCGGGGAGCTGTTTTTT. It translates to CASSRQGSGELFF. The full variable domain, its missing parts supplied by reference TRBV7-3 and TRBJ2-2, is GAGVSQTPSNKVTEKGKYVELRCDPISGHTALYWYRQSLGQGPEFLIYFQGTGAADDSGLPNDRFFAVRPEGSVSTLKIQRTERGDSAVYLCASSRQGSGELFFGEGSRLTVL.

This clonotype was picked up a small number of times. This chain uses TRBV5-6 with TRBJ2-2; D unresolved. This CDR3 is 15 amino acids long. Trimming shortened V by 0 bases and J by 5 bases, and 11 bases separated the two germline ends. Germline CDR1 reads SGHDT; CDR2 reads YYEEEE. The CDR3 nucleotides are TGTGCCAGCAGCTTGGTGGCCCACGGGACCGGGGAGCTGTTTTTT. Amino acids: CASSLVAHGTGELFF.

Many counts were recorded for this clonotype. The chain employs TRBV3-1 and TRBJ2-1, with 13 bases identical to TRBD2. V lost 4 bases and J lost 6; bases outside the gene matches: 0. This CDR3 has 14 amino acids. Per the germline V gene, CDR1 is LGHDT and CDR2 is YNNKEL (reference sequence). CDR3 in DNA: TGTGCCAGCAGCCGGACTAGCGGGGGCAATGAGCAGTTCTTC. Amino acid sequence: CASSRTSGGNEQFF.

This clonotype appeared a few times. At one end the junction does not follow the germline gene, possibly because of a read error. In DNA, the CDR3 is TGTGCCAGCAGCCCCGACCGGACTAGCCGCAACCCTGTCTTC. As protein: CASSPDRTSRNPVF. The V gene is TRBV11-3, the J gene TRBJ2-1; 8 bases line up with TRBD2. Germline V lookup: CDR1 SGHNT, CDR2 YENEEA. The CDR3 has 14 residues.

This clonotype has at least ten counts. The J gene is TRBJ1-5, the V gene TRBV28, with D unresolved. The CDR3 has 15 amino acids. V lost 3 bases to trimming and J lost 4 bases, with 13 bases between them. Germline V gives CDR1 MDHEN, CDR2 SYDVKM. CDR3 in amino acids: CASSFGLSVNQPQHF. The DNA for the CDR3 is TGTGCCAGCAGTTTCGGGTTGTCGGTTAATCAGCCCCAGCATTTT.

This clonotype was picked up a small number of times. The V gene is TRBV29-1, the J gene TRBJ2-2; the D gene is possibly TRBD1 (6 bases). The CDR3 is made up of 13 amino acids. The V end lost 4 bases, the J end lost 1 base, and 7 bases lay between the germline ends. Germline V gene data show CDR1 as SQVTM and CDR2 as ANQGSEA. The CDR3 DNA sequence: TGCAGCGTTGGGGGGCGGAACACCGGGGAGCTGTTTTTT. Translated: CSVGGRNTGELFF.

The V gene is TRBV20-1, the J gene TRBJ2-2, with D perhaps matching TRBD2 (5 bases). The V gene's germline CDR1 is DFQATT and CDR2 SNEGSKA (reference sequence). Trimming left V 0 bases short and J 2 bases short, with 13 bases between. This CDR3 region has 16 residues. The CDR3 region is CSARDRRTSNTGELFF. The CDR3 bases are TGCAGTGCTAGAGATCGCAGGACTTCTAACACCGGGGAGCTGTTTTTT.

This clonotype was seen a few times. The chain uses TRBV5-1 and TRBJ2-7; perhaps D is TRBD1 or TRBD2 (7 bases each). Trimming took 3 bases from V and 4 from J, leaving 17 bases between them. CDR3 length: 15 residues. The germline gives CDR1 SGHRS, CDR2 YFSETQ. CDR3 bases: TGCGCCAGCAGCTCGAGCGGGACAGCGGGATACGAGCAGTACTTC. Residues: CASSSSGTAGYEQYF.

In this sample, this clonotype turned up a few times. The CDR3, as DNA: TGTGCCAGCAGTTCCCGAAGGGCGGGTACCGGGGAGCTGTTTTTT. Amino acid sequence: CASSSRRAGTGELFF. The V gene is TRBV12-3 or TRBV12-4, the J gene TRBJ2-2; possibly TRBD2 for D (5 bases). Deletions cut 4 bases from V and 5 bases from J, with 14 bases between. The CDR3 length is 15 residues.

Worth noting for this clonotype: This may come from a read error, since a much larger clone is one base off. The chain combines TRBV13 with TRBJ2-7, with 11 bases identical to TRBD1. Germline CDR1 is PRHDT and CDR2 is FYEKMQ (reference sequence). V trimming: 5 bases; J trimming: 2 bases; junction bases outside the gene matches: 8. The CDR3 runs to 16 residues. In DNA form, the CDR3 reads TGTGCCAGCAGCAAGGGGACAGGGGGATTTGCCTACGAGCAGTACTTC. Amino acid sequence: CASSKGTGGFAYEQYF.

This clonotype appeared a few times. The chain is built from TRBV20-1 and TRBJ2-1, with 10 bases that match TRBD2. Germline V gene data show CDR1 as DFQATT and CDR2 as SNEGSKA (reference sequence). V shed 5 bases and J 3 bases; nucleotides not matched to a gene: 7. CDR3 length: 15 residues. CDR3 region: CSAPLAGRVYNEQFF. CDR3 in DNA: TGCAGTGCTCCACTAGCGGGGAGGGTCTACAATGAGCAGTTCTTC.

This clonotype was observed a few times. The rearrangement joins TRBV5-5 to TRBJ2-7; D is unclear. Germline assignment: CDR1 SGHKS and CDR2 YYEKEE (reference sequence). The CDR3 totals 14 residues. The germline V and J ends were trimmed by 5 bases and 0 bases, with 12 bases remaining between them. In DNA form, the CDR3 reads TGTGCCAGCAGACCAGACCCAAGCTCCTACGAGCAGTACTTC. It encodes CASRPDPSSYEQYF.

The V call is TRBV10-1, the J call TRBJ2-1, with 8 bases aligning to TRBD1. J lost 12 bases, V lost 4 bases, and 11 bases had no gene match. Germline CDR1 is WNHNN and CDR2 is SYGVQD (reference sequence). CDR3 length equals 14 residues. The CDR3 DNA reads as TGCGCCAGCAGTGCGCAGGGACAGGCGACCTCGCAGTTCTTC. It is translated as CASSAQGQATSQFF.

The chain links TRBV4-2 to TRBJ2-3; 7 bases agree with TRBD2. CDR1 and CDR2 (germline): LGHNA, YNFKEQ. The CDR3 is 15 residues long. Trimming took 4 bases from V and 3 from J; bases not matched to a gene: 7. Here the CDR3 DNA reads TGTGCCAGCAGCCCGCTCGCGGGAGCGACAGATACGCAGTATTTT. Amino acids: CASSPLAGATDTQYF.

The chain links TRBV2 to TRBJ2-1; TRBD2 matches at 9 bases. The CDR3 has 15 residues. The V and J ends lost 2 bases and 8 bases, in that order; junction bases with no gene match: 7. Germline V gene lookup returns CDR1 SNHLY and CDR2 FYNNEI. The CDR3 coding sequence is TGTGCCAGCAGTGAACGGAGCGGGGGGCTGGATGAGCAGTTCTTC. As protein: CASSERSGGLDEQFF.

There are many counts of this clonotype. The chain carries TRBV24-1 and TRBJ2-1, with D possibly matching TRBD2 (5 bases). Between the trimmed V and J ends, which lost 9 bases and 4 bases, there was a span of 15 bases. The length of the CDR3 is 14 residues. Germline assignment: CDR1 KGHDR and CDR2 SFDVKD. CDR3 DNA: TGTGCCACCTTCCTTTCGGGAACTTACAATGAGCAGTTCTTC. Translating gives CATFLSGTYNEQFF.